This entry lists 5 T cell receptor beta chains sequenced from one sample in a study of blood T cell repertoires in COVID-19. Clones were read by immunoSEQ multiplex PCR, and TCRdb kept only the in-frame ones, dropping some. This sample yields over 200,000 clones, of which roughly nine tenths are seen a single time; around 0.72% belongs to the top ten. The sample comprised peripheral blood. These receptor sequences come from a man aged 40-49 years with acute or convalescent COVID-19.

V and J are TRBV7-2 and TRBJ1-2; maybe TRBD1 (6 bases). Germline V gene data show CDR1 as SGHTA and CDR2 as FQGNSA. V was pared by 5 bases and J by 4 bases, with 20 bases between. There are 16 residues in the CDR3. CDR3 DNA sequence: TGTGCCAGCAGCCGTAATTCCCAGGGGCCTCGCTATGGCTACACCTTC. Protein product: CASSRNSQGPRYGYTF.

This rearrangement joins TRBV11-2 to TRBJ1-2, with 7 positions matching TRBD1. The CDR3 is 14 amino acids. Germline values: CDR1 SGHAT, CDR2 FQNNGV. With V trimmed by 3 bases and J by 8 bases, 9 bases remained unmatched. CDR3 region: CASSFSQGDAGYTF. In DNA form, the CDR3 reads TGTGCCAGCAGCTTTTCTCAGGGGGATGCCGGCTACACCTTC.

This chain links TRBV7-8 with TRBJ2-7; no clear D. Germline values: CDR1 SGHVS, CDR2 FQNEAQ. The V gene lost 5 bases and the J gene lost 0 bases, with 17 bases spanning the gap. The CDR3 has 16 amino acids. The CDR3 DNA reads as TGTGCCAGCAGCCAGGTTGAGGTTGGTCGCTCCTACGAGCAGTACTTC. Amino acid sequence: CASSQVEVGRSYEQYF.

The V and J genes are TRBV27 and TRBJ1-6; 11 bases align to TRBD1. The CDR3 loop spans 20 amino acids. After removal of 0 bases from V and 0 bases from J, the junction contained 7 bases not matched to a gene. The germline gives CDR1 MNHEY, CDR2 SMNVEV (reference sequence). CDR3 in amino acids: CASSLSGDRGFLSYNSPLHF. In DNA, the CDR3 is TGTGCCAGCAGTTTATCCGGGGACAGGGGGTTTCTCTCCTATAATTCACCCCTCCACTTT.

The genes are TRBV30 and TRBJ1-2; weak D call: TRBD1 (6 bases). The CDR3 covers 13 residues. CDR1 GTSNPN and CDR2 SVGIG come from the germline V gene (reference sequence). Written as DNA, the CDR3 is TGTGCTTTTCCTGACTGGGGGCCCCATGGCTACACCTTC. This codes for CAFPDWGPHGYTF. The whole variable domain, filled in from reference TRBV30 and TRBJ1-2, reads SQTIHQWPATLVQPVGSPLSLECTVEGTSNPNLYWYRQAAGRGLQLLFYSVGIGQISSEVPQNLSASRPQDRQFILSSKKLLLSDSGFYLCAFPDWGPHGYTFGSGTRLTVV.